This T cell receptor (beta chain) was recovered during a study of T cell responses to AZD1222 COVID-19 vaccine (dated by TCRdb to the early 2020s). With regard to the full study: AZD1222 recipients with second doses at about 4 weeks or about 12 weeks were pooled, because spike-specific TCR depth and breadth did not differ between schedules. A total of 230 to 250 trial participants underwent TCR sequencing, of whom nearly 210 received two doses of AZD1222 and about 26 received two doses of the MenACWY control vaccine. Trial participants were enrolled by age into subgroups of 18-55, 56-69 and 70-plus years, and roughly 150, 30 and 60 TCR-sequenced participants, respectively, were included in these subgroups.

The CDR3 regions of human TCRbeta chains were analyzed by immunosequencing. The authors processed their data as follows. TCRs in the repertoires were matched against a reference library of SARS-CoV-2-specific TCRs that had been generated with the MIRA antigen-specificity platform. Breadth was defined as the fraction of unique TCRs that were SARS-CoV-2-associated. Depth was defined as the fraction of total T cells that were SARS-CoV-2-associated. Each spike-specific TCR was assigned to its reactive spike region and to a CD4 or CD8 class using the MIRA data. Log10-transformed breadth and depth values were compared by one-way ANOVA with Sidak's multiple comparisons tests. Drawn from immuneACCESS, this table holds only the in-frame rearrangements with V and J called that TCRdb kept. Clones are partly lost; checked studies trace under half to an unresolved V gene and leave the rest unexplained. V and J calls plus clone size are reproduced from that table; the DNA served to infer D and trimming. The sample includes 150,000 or so clones, with 88% observed a single time. Around 3.2% of the sample goes to the ten largest clones.

Per the publication, the time point label means: baseline before first vaccination. Vaccinee samples came from UK trials COV001 and COV002, including a single-blind randomized controlled phase 2/3 trial of AZD1222 (ChAdOx1 nCoV-19) in healthy adults. For TCRbeta chain sequencing, PBMC samples from trial participants were taken at day 0 and at day 28 after the second dose. V sheds 3 bases and J sheds 3 bases, leaving 11 bases between their ends. In the germline V gene (reference sequence), CDR1 corresponds to LGHDT and CDR2 to YNNKEL. From its cysteine to its phenylalanine, the CDR3 spans 14 amino acids. This entry keeps only the CDR3 DNA: 42 bases, framed from base 1. Results the study describes overall, beyond this receptor: Reportedly, close to half of the unique spike-specific TCRs recognized epitopes lying outside the regions that are mutated in the B.1.351 and B.1.1.7 variants. Because no day 14 peak-response samples were available, repertoires were characterized only after the peak T cell response. The 56-69-year group was small, and its depth increase did not reach significance, likely because of low power. After two AZD1222 doses, spike-specific TCR breadth and depth were significantly higher than at day 0 and than in MenACWY recipients. Conclusions about previously exposed vaccinees are limited because only six or seven AZD1222 recipients were SARS-CoV-2 seropositive at baseline. Participants were mostly white British, with more females than males. The authors suggested clonal diversity may have been underestimated. The whole spike protein was spanned by vaccine-associated CD4 TCRs, and dominant responses were seen in regions 160-218 and 743-854.

This clone appeared a single time. The antigen this receptor binds is unknown. No clone much larger than this one lies a single base away; base qualities are absent. The clonotype originates from an adult in good health. The sequencing here drew on peripheral blood, taken on day 0 of AZD1222 vaccination. The chain couples TRBV3-1 (or the pseudogene TRBV3-2) to TRBJ1-1, with the D gene uncertain. DNA sequence: TGTGCCAGCAGCCACCAGGCCTTCCACACTGAAGCTTTCTTT. Its translation is CASSHQAFHTEAFF.